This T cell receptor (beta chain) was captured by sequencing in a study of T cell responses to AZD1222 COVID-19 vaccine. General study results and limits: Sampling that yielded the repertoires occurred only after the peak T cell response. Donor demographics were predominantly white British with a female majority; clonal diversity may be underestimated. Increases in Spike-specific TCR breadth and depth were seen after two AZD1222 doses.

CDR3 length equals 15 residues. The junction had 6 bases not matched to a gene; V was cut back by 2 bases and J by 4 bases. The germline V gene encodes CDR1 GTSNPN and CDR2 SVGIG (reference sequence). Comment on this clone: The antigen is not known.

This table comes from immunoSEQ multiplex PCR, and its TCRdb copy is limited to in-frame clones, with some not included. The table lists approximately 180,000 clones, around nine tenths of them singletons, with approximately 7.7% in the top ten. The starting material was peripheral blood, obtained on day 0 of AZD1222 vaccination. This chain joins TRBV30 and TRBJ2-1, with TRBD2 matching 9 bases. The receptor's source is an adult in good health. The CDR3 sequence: CAWSRGGGAYNEQFF. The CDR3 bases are TGTGCCTGGAGTAGGGGCGGGGGGGCTTACAATGAGCAGTTCTTC.